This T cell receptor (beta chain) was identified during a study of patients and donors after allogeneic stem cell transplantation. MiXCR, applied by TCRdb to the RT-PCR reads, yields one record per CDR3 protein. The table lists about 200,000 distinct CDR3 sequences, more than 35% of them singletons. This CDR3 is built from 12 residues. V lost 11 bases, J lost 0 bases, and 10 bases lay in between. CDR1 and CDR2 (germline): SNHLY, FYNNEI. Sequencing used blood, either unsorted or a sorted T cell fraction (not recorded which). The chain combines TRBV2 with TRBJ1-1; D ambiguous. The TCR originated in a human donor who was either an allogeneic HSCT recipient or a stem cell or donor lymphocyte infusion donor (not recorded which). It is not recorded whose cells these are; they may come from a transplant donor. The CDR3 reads CASGPMNTEAFF. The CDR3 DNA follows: TGTGCCTCCGGGCCGATGAACACTGAAGCTTTCTTT.